The T cell receptor beta chain described here comes from a study of blood T cell repertoires in COVID-19. Study information: COVID-19 samples, acute and convalescent, were from the United States, Italy and Spain. PBMCs, B-cell-depleted T cells, or T cells provided the cDNA or gDNA that made up the material.

The protocol was immunoSEQ multiplex PCR, while the TCRdb copy is restricted to in-frame clones and leaves out a portion. The repertoire holds 70,000 to 80,000 clones, with approximately 85% as singletons. Trimming removed 2 bases from V and 0 bases from J, with 11 bases in between. Germline lookup yields CDR1 MNHNS and CDR2 SASEGT. The CDR3 contains 16 residues. The specimen sequenced was peripheral blood. This receptor was taken from a woman of 80 years or more with active or convalescent COVID-19. This chain connects TRBV6-1 to TRBJ1-5; D not resolved. In nucleotides, the CDR3 is TGTGCCAGCAGTGAACCACCGCAGTATAGCAATCAGCCCCAGCATTTT. This gives the protein CASSEPPQYSNQPQHF.